The count of the clone carrying this T cell receptor beta chain is one. The data were obtained in a study of blood T cell repertoires in COVID-19. Study-wide background: Sites in the United States, Italy and Spain provided acute and convalescent COVID-19 samples. In each case, the material was cDNA or gDNA derived from T cells, B-cell-depleted T cells, or PBMCs.

Deletions cut 0 bases from V and 0 bases from J, with 7 bases between. The CDR3 spans 15 residues. Germline values: CDR1 SGHTA, CDR2 FQGNSA. Original processing notes: By means of reference gene primer amplification, nucleated cell counts were estimated. TCRdb's table, derived via immunoSEQ multiplex PCR, lists solely in-frame clones and lacks some. V and J calls and clone size come straight from that table; D and trimming were deduced from the DNA. The sample gives roughly 90,000 clones, roughly nine tenths of which show up once; about 5% is in the top ten. This receptor was obtained from an elderly woman with active COVID-19. Input material: peripheral blood. The chain employs TRBV7-2 and TRBJ2-3; D is unclear. The CDR3 protein is CASSLAVSSTDTQYF. Here the CDR3 DNA reads TGTGCCAGCAGCTTAGCCGTATCTAGCACAGATACGCAGTATTTT.